Following are 22 T cell receptor beta chains from one sample sequenced in a study of tumor and adjacent non-tumor tissue in lung cancer. This sample's RNA came from whole unsorted tissue. Three rounds of nested PCR, following a modified ARM-PCR protocol, produced the TCRbeta library. TCRdb redid the calling of the multiplex PCR reads with MiXCR, one entry per CDR3 protein. Of about 200,000 distinct CDR3 sequences listed, approximately 74% are singletons. The sequencing input was lung tumor tissue. The receptors come from a man aged 55 to 70 with non-small cell lung cancer.

The chain carries TRBV11-3 and TRBJ1-3; D gene unclear. The CDR3 covers 13 residues. Trimming took 1 base from V and 12 from J, leaving 13 bases between them. In germline, CDR1 is SGHNT, CDR2 YENEEA. The DNA for the CDR3 is TGTGCCAGCAGCTTAGCATTTGCCCACGTCATATATTTT. Encoded protein: CASSLAFAHVIYF.

This clonotype occurred a few times. This chain joins TRBV5-5 and TRBJ2-2; TRBD2 agrees at 7 bases. The CDR3 is 18 amino acids. In germline, CDR1 is SGHKS, CDR2 YYEKEE (reference sequence). Germline trimming cut 0 bases from V and 6 bases from J; bases unmatched to any gene: 14. The CDR3 protein is CASSLVGGVRNDAGELFF. CDR3 nucleotides: TGTGCCAGCAGCTTGGTGGGAGGGGTTAGGAACGACGCCGGGGAGCTGTTTTTT.

The sample holds a few counts of this clonotype. The chain recombines TRBV29-1 with TRBJ1-2; a weak D match, TRBD1 (6 bases). V lost 7 bases and J 2 bases, leaving 11 bases between the germline ends. CDR1 and CDR2 (germline): SQVTM, ANQGSEA. The CDR3 loop spans 12 amino acids. The CDR3 coding sequence is TGCAGCGCTCGGACAGAAAACTATGGCTACACCTTC. This sequence encodes CSARTENYGYTF.

Of note for this clonotype: With a much larger clone just one base away, this may be a read error. This sequence joins TRBV12-3 or TRBV12-4 and TRBJ2-1; the D is unclear. The CDR3 contains 13 residues. Here the CDR3 DNA reads TGTACCAGCAGTTTAAGGGTCCCCAATGAGCAGTTCTTC. As protein: CTSSLRVPNEQFF.

As concerns this clonotype: This sequence may be a read error, since a much larger clone differs from it by one base. The DNA of the CDR3 is TGTGCCAGCGTCAGAGGACAGACCTACGAGCAGTACTTC. Translating it yields CASVRGQTYEQYF. This chain links TRBV6-1 with TRBJ2-7; possible D gene TRBD1, 6 bases. Trimming cost V 8 bases and J 2 bases, with 13 bases left between them. Germline V CDR1 and CDR2: MNHNS, SASEGT. This CDR3 has 13 residues.

The chain uses TRBV15 and TRBJ2-2, with D perhaps matching TRBD1 (5 bases). This CDR3 contains 16 residues. The germline gives CDR1 LNHNV, CDR2 YYDKDF (reference sequence). V lost 1 base and J 2 bases, leaving 11 bases between the germline ends. The CDR3 DNA reads TGTGCCACCAGCAGAGCCCCCCAGGGTAACACCGGGGAGCTGTTTTTT. It encodes CATSRAPQGNTGELFF.

With respect to this clonotype: One end of the junction does not line up with germline, which may come from a read error. The rearrangement links TRBV6-5 to TRBJ2-5; tentatively, D is TRBD2 (7 bases). Germline values: CDR1 MNHEY, CDR2 SVGAGI. The CDR3 loop spans 14 amino acids. The DNA of the CDR3 is TGTACCAGTAGTGATACCGGGACCGCGGGGGCCCTGTTCTTC. Translating it yields CTSSDTGTAGALFF.

The chain has TRBV5-1 and TRBJ2-7, with D uncertain. CDR1 and CDR2 (germline): SGHRS, YFSETQ. CDR3 length: 13 residues. Trimming cost V 5 bases and J 2 bases, with 11 bases left between them. Written as DNA, the CDR3 is TGCGCCAGCAGACCCACTGCCGCCTACGAGCAGTACTTC. Its translation is CASRPTAAYEQYF.

This clonotype was seen only a few times. This sequence joins TRBV6-1 and TRBJ2-2, with D possibly TRBD1 on 5 matching bases. Trimming cost V 2 bases and J 4 bases, with 8 bases left between them. This CDR3 is 14 amino acids long. Germline V gives CDR1 MNHNS, CDR2 SASEGT. In DNA, the CDR3 is TGTGCCAGCAGTGAAAAGGGGCTCACCGGGGAGCTGTTTTTT. It encodes CASSEKGLTGELFF.

About this clonotype itself: This may stem from a read error, because a much larger clone lies one nucleotide away. This chain joins TRBV7-8 and TRBJ2-5; a weak D match, TRBD1 (6 bases). The CDR3 has 13 amino acids. V lost 10 bases, J lost 2 bases, and 14 bases lay in between. CDR1 SGHVS and CDR2 FQNEAQ come from the germline V gene. CDR3 region: CAISWGQQETQYF. Here the CDR3 DNA reads TGTGCCATCAGTTGGGGGCAGCAAGAGACCCAGTACTTC.

This sequence joins TRBV20-1 and TRBJ2-3; weak D call: TRBD1 (6 bases). CDR3 length: 15 amino acids. The V and J ends lost 5 bases and 3 bases respectively, with 18 bases between them. Germline CDR1 DFQATT, CDR2 SNEGSKA (reference sequence). CDR3 bases: TGCAGTGCTCCCCCCCGGGGCAGGGGTACAGATACGCAGTATTTT. Encoded protein: CSAPPRGRGTDTQYF.

Concerning this clonotype itself: Germline and junction disagree at one end, which may indicate a read error. The rearrangement links TRBV11-3 to TRBJ1-3; D is unclear. This CDR3 has 15 amino acids. The germline V gene encodes CDR1 SGHNT and CDR2 YENEEA. The CDR3 DNA is TGTGTCAGCAGTTTTGGCGGGAGCTCTGCAAACCCCATATATTTT. Protein sequence: CVSSFGGSSANPIYF.

V is TRBV6-4 and J is TRBJ1-2, with D maybe TRBD1 (6 bases). CDR3 length equals 16 residues. Germline lookup yields CDR1 MRHNA and CDR2 SNTAGT. Trimming shortened V by 3 bases and J by 4 bases, and 18 bases separated the two germline ends. This chain's CDR3 is CASSEVPGDLPYGYTF. CDR3 sequence (DNA): TGTGCCAGCAGTGAGGTACCAGGGGACCTACCCTATGGCTACACCTTC.

This sequence joins TRBV30 and TRBJ2-5; the D gene could be TRBD1 or TRBD2 (5 bases each). Trimming took off 6 bases at V and 5 bases at J, with 22 bases between the two ends. Germline V gene lookup returns CDR1 GTSNPN and CDR2 SVGIG (reference sequence). CDR3 length: 15 residues. The CDR3 sequence is CACRDVGGESETQYF. In nucleotides, the CDR3 is TGTGCCTGTAGGGACGTGGGCGGAGAATCCGAGACCCAGTACTTC.

In its sample, this clonotype was seen a few times. A read error may explain this, as a much larger clone is one base away. CDR3 bases: TGTGCCAGCAGCTCAAACGGGGGAGAAAAACTGTTTTTT. This gives the protein CASSSNGGEKLFF. The chain has TRBV11-1 and TRBJ1-4; possible D gene TRBD1, 5 bases. Germline V gene lookup returns CDR1 SGHAT and CDR2 FQDESV (reference sequence). The CDR3 sequence is 13 residues long. V dropped 4 bases and J dropped 8 bases, with 11 bases sitting between them.

The DNA for the CDR3 is TGTGCCAGCAGCCCCGAAGATTTTGGTCTGAATGAGCAGTTCTTC. Amino acids: CASSPEDFGLNEQFF. The gene calls are TRBV11-2 and TRBJ2-1; no reliable D call. V was pared by 5 bases and J by 7 bases, with 18 bases between. The CDR3 is 15 residues long. CDR1 and CDR2 from the germline V gene are SGHAT and FQNNGV.

On this clonotype itself: This may arise from a read error, as a much more abundant clone is one base away. The genes are TRBV12-3 or TRBV12-4 and TRBJ2-7; D is unclear. The ends were cut back, 5 bases at V and 6 bases at J, with 8 bases in the middle. This CDR3 comprises 11 residues. Here the CDR3 reads CASSVTCEQYF. The CDR3 bases are TGTGCCAGCAGTGTGACTTGCGAGCAGTACTTC.

Turning to this clonotype: Compared with germline, one end of the junction differs, possibly owing to a read error. The CDR3 spells CASSYLAGVSYEHYF. For the CDR3, the DNA is TGTGCCAGCAGTTACCTAGCGGGAGTATCCTACGAGCACTACTTC. V is TRBV6-5 and J is TRBJ2-7; 10 bases fit TRBD2. Looked up from germline, CDR1 is MNHEY and CDR2 is SVGAGI. The CDR3 sequence is 15 residues long.

As for this clonotype: The junction differs from germline at one of its ends, possibly a read error. This chain links TRBV4-2 with TRBJ1-5; 7 nucleotides align to TRBD1. The CDR3 has 14 residues. Per germline, CDR1 LGHNA and CDR2 YNFKEQ. The CDR3 nucleotides are TGTGCAAGCAGCCAAGATCCGGGACAGCGGGCCCTGCATTTT. Amino acid sequence: CASSQDPGQRALHF.

Concerning this clonotype: No conserved phenylalanine or tryptophan ends this CDR3, so it is likely a read error. The chain recombines TRBV20-1 with TRBJ1-1, with D perhaps matching TRBD1 (5 bases). V was shortened by 5 bases and J by 8 bases, with 18 bases between the two germline ends. The germline gives CDR1 DFQATT, CDR2 SNEGSKA (reference sequence). The CDR3 runs to 13 residues. CDR3 sequence reads: CSAGEMEQAEAFY. The DNA of the CDR3 is TGCAGTGCTGGGGAAATGGAACAGGCGGAAGCTTTCTAT.

In its sample, this clonotype was seen a few times. The chain couples TRBV5-5 to TRBJ1-4, with TRBD1 as a possible D gene (5 bases). Trimming took 0 bases from V and 5 from J, leaving 11 bases between them. The CDR3 runs to 15 residues. Germline V CDR1 and CDR2: SGHKS, YYEKEE (reference sequence). The CDR3 bases are TGTGCCAGCAGCTTGGCCGGGACGAAGAATGAAAAACTGTTTTTT. Its protein product is CASSLAGTKNEKLFF.

This chain links TRBV12-3 or TRBV12-4 with TRBJ1-6; D ambiguous. Trimming left V 5 bases short and J 16 bases short, with 12 bases between. This CDR3 has 11 amino acids. This CDR3 is CASSAVRALHF. The CDR3 DNA reads as TGTGCCAGCAGTGCCGTTCGGGCTCTCCACTTT.